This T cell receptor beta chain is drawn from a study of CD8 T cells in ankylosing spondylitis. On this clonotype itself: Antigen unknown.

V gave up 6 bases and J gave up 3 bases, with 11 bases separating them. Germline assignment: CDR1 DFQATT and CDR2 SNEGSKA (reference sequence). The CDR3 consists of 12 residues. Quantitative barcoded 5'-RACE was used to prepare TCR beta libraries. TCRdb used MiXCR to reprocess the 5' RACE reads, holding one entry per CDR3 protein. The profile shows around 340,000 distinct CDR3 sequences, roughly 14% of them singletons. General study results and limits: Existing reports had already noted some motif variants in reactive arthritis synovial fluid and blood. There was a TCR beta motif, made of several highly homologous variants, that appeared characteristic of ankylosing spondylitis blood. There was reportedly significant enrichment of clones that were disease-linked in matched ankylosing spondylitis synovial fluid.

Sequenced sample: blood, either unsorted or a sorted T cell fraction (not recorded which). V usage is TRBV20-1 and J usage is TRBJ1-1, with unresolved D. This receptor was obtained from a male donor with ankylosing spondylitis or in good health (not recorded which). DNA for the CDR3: TGCAGTGCGAGGGAGACATACACTGAAGCTTTCTTT. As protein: CSARETYTEAFF.